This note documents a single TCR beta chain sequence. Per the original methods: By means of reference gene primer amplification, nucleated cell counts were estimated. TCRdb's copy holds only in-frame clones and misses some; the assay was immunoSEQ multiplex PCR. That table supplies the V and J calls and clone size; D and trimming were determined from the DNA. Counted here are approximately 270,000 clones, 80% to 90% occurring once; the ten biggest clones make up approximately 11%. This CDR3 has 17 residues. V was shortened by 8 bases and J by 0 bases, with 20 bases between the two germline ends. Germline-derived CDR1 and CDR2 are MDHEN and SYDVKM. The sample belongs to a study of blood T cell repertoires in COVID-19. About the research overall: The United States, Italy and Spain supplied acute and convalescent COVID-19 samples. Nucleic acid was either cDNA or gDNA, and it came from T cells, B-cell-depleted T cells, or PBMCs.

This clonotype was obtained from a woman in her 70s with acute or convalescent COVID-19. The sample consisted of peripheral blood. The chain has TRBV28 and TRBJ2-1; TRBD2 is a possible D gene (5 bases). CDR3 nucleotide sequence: TGTGCCAGCCCCCCCCGCACCGGACTGCCCTCCTACAATGAGCAGTTCTTC. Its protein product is CASPPRTGLPSYNEQFF.